The source of this T cell receptor (beta chain) is a study of PD-1 blockade in classical Hodgkin lymphoma. The time point denotes: cycle 4 day 1 (C4D1), after less than seven weeks of nivolumab. All patients relapsed after autologous stem cell transplantation, and brentuximab vedotin exposure varied. Clones were read by immunoSEQ multiplex PCR, and TCRdb kept only the in-frame ones, dropping some. The sample contains tens of thousands of clones, approximately 78% of which appear only once. The CDR3 totals 17 residues. Germline values: CDR1 SGHNT, CDR2 YYREEE (reference sequence). After removal of 0 bases from V and 3 bases from J, the junction contained 4 bases not matched to a gene.

The sample in question was peripheral blood mononuclear cells (PBMCs), obtained before the fourth cycle of nivolumab. The rearrangement uses TRBV5-4 and TRBJ2-3, with 13 bases fitting TRBD2. This TCR was sampled from a human donor with classical Hodgkin lymphoma. This CDR3 reads CASSLVLAGGGTDTQYF. The CDR3 DNA reads TGTGCCAGCAGCTTGGTACTAGCGGGAGGGGGTACAGATACGCAGTATTTT.